This TCR beta chain was captured by sequencing in a study of cytomegalovirus exposure and HLA in healthy donors (dated by TCRdb to the late 2010s). For the wider study: According to an earlier analysis of 587 of the donors, about 179 million T cells yielded 100 million or so unique TCR beta sequences and about 300 Gb of sequence data. An early release covering roughly 580 HLA-typed donors comprised approximately 290 gigabases of sequencing data and tens of millions of unique TCR sequences. Among the 398 genotyped donors, roughly 80% belonged to the genetic ancestry cluster associated with self-reported Caucasian donors. The aim of the study was to test whether cataloging public T cell receptors could identify signatures of past pathogen exposure. The T cell repertoires of 666 subjects were profiled by immunosequencing and related to cytomegalovirus serostatus. Along with the approximately 700-subject first cohort, a separate validation cohort of over a hundred different subjects was used. To predict cytomegalovirus infection status, the study brought together high-throughput TCR immunosequencing, statistical association of individual TCRs with disease status, and machine learning. To study patterns of TCR occurrence, a later analysis re-analyzed previously published TCR beta repertoires from more than 550 donors and added high-resolution HLA genotyping. Rather than drawing on any new phenotypic data, the later analysis identified candidate immune exposures from TCR beta sequences and the way those sequences occurred across donors. In an earlier analysis of several hundred of the donors, high-throughput TCR beta sequencing was used to judge whether each TCR beta V gene segment behaved as functional or pseudogenic. Donor age, sex, ethnicity and CMV serostatus were compiled alongside the repertoire data. A later genetic analysis took genome-wide SNP genotypes for about 65% of the 666 donors and used that subset as a discovery cohort. Every repertoire in the discovery cohort had been generated on one and the same sequencing platform. Both class I and class II loci were covered by HLA typing, at four-digit resolution. The number of donors typed differed by locus, with about 629-630 for A, B, C, DRB1 and DQB1, around 560 for DQA1, 606 for DPA1, and roughly 450 for DPB1. Because of strong linkage in the cohort, roughly five DR-DQ haplotypes were treated as single units for association and clustering. Among about 360 genotyped donors of the cohort, an average of 235,054 unique TCR beta nucleotide sequences were sequenced per donor, roughly 20% of them non-productive. Overall study outcomes, separate from this receptor: Several of the top co-occurrence clusters appeared to be linked to parvovirus B19, influenza, CMV and Epstein-Barr virus, according to a later analysis. Because some donors lacked HLA typing at each locus, the association tests relied only on the typed subset. Roughly uniform sequencing depth across donors was assumed in presence/absence analyses, although this assumption may not hold. An association between a missense DCLRE1C variant and V-gene and J-gene trimming of TCR beta chains was found in a later genetic analysis and replicated in an independent cohort. A cluster of highly shared sequence variants was judged likely to represent a technical artifact of the sequencing pipeline. A further reported finding was that TCR beta sequences accurately predicted the HLA-A and HLA-B alleles for most subjects in the first cohort. In an earlier analysis of under 600 of the donors, most TCR beta V segments were observed in productive rearrangements about 87% or about 30% of the time, broadly matching IMGT annotations. According to a later analysis, TCR association rates differed among HLA loci, with DRB1 alleles showing the most associated TCRs and HLA-C alleles showing the fewest. The 87-base-pair reads could not distinguish some IMGT-functional V segments, including TRBV6-2 and TRBV6-3, so those segments were excluded. Because counts were too low, 15 to 20 rarely observed V segments, including chromosome 9 orphons, were excluded from the earlier analysis of several hundred of the donors. Most TCR sequences were observed very rarely across donors, whereas some public TCRs were present in many individuals. The authors suggested that the approach could potentially be generalized to other disease states and immunological phenotypes. In vitro tests confirmed that three of the cytomegalovirus-associated TCR beta chains recognize cytomegalovirus antigens. Most CMV-associated TCR beta chains appeared to be HLA-restricted in a later analysis, and the HLA associations seemed to be driven largely by CMV exposure. This cohort had only TCR beta chains sequenced, and the lack of alpha or paired-chain data limited which features could be detected. Linkage disequilibrium might explain the correlated functional status among segregating V segments, but an unknown experimental factor could not be ruled out. In a later analysis, some 17,000 TCR beta sequences were associated with specific HLA alleles at a false discovery rate of 0.05. Assigning TCR associations to individual alleles was difficult when HLA alleles, especially DR and DQ, strongly co-occurred. For the cohort, immune exposure information was limited to CMV serostatus. In a later analysis, HLA-associated TCR beta chains showed more clonal expansion and lower generation probabilities than non-associated chains that were equally common. The classifier was reported to diagnose cytomegalovirus status with high specificity and sensitivity in both the original cohort and the validation cohort. A total of around 150 TCR beta chains were listed by the study as associated with cytomegalovirus. According to a later genetic analysis, donors in an Asian-associated ancestry cluster had fewer N-insertions in productive TCRs than the approximately 630-donor mean.

Comment on this clone: Its antigen target is currently unknown. Base quality data are lacking; no much larger clone is found one base away.

Library generation was performed with the immunoSEQ multiplex PCR assay. For the multiplex PCR, a mixture combining 60 forward primers for TCR Vbeta segments and 13 reverse primers for TCR Jbeta segments was used. The CDR3 region of rearranged TCR beta genes was amplified from genomic DNA with a multiplex PCR assay. On the Illumina HiSeq System, the amplified TCR beta libraries were sequenced as 87-base-pair reads. The paper's processing steps were these. Across the 670 or so repertoires, a later analysis counted 80 million or so unique TCR beta chains, roughly 11 million of which were shared by at least two donors. Raw reads were error-corrected and collapsed into unique sequences with a nearest-neighbor algorithm that merged closely related sequences to remove PCR and sequencing errors. To assign V, D and J gene segments, CDR3 sequences were aligned to IMGT reference sequences. For a sequence to be retained, a match of at least six nucleotides was required to both a V gene segment and a J gene segment. Rearrangements were classified as productive when the CDR3 lacked stop codons and remained in frame with V and J, and all other rearrangements were classified as non-productive. CDR3 was defined according to IMGT convention as the region running from the second conserved V-encoded cysteine to the conserved J-encoded phenylalanine. The earlier analysis of fewer than 750 of the donors excluded sequences that lacked an unambiguous match to a single V gene segment. In an earlier analysis of approximately 550 of the donors, V segments were called functional above 56.7% productive rearrangements and were called segregating when the between-donor standard deviation exceeded 5%. A statistical classification framework was developed to diagnose cytomegalovirus status using the catalog of TCR beta chain sequences. A later analysis assigned V and J genes by comparing TCR nucleotide sequences with IMGT/GENE-DB human TR gene sequences. A later analysis assigned CDR3 sequences and most-parsimonious VDJ recombination scenarios with the TCRdist pipeline. In a later analysis, each TCR beta chain was defined by its CDR3 amino acid sequence together with its V-gene family, and reads lacking a unique V-gene family were excluded. In a later analysis, around 650 highly shared, low-generation-probability nucleotide sequences were removed to address suspected cross-contamination and a sequencing artifact. In a later analysis, a clonal expansion index for each public chain was calculated from normalized within-repertoire ranks of inferred template counts. In a later analysis, generation probabilities were computed using a VDJ recombination model fitted to out-of-frame rearrangements, and the results were checked against IGoR. Hypergeometric tests were used in a later analysis to score TCR-TCR, TCR-HLA and TCR-CMV co-occurrence, with a repertoire-size bias correction applied to the TCR pairs. To estimate false discovery rates, a later analysis permuted the HLA or CMV assignments 20 times. In a later analysis, co-occurring TCRs were grouped using DBSCAN, with TCRdist sequence similarity added in when clustering inside HLA-allele-positive subsets. Co-occurrence clustering excluded repertoires with fewer than 30,000 or more than 120,000 public chains, plus five with anomalous nucleotide sharing. TCRdb re-hosts the immuneACCESS table, in-frame sequences only. Its copies lack some clones; in the studies checked, an unresolved V gene accounts for under half of them, and the cause for the rest is not known. For V, J and clone size, that table is used; D and trimming come from the DNA. A total of approximately 83,000 clones appear in this sample, approximately 80% of them only once. The biggest ten clones account for around 2% of the sample.

The cohort consisted of 650 to 850 healthy bone marrow donors. All cohort members were sampled while nominally healthy, although unrecorded immune exposures were likely present. The donor was CMV seronegative and was included in the group of 352 seronegative cohort members. A peripheral blood sample was provided by each donor, and peripheral blood mononuclear cells were used for TCR beta sequencing. The Qiagen DNeasy Blood Extraction Kit was used to extract genomic DNA from the blood cell samples. CDR1 and CDR2 are read off the germline V gene as KGHSH and LQKENI. At the junction V is shortened by 3 bases and J by 11 bases; bases outside the gene matches: 13. From the cysteine up to the phenylalanine, the CDR3 has a length of 15 residues. The DNA shown is the 45-base CDR3, in frame from base 1.

This sequence originates from a man aged 18 to 29 in good health and CMV-seronegative. The chain was built from TRBV18 and TRBJ1-1, with TRBD1 matching 9 junction bases. Sequencing input: PBMCs. The sequenced DNA: TGTGCCAGCTCACCCACGGGACAGGGCGACCCTGCCGCTTTCTTT. It translates as CASSPTGQGDPAAFF.